The T cell receptor (beta chain) under discussion was sequenced for a study of blood T cell repertoires in COVID-19. The germline V gene encodes CDR1 GTSNPN and CDR2 SVGIG (reference sequence). This CDR3 comprises 12 residues. V dropped 3 bases and J dropped 6 bases, with 11 bases sitting between them. This clone was counted only a few times. Generated by immunoSEQ multiplex PCR, the TCRdb table keeps only in-frame clones and is missing some. The sample carries some 210,000 clones, 81% recorded once. J is TRBJ1-2 and V is TRBV30, with D tentatively TRBD1 (6 bases). Material for sequencing was PBMCs or T cells enriched from blood (not recorded which). This clonotype was obtained from a man aged 40-55 years who had recovered from COVID-19. The CDR3: CAWRTGPDGYTF. In nucleotides, the CDR3 is TGTGCCTGGAGGACAGGCCCCGATGGCTACACCTTC. Together with reference TRBV30 and TRBJ1-2, the CDR3 gives the full variable domain: SQTIHQWPATLVQPVGSPLSLECTVEGTSNPNLYWYRQAAGRGLQLLFYSVGIGQISSEVPQNLSASRPQDRQFILSSKKLLLSDSGFYLCAWRTGPDGYTFGSGTRLTVV.